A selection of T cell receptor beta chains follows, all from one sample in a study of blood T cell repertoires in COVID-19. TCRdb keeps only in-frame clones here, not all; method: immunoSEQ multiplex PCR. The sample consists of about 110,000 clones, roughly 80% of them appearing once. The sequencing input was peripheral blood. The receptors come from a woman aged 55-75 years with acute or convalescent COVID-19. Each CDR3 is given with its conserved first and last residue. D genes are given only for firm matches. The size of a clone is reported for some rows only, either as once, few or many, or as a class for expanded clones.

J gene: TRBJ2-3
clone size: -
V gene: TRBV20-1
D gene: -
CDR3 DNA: TGCAGTGCCAGTCGGGCTCTACTTGGGGGGAGTGCGCAGTATTTT
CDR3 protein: CSASRALLGGSAQYF

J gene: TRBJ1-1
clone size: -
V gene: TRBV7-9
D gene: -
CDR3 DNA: TGTGCCAGCAGTCCTGCCGGAGGCTTGAACACTGAAGCTTTCTTT
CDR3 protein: CASSPAGGLNTEAFF

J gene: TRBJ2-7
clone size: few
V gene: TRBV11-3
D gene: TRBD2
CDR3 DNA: TGTGCCAGCAGCCCCCGTGGTAGCGGGAGCCACGAGCAGTACTTC
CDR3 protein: CASSPRGSGSHEQYF

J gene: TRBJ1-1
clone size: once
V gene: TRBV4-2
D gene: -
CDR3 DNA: TGTGCCAGCAGCCAAGATGAGTTCTTTACCGACAGCCAGAACACTGAAGCTTTCTTT
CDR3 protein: CASSQDEFFTDSQNTEAFF

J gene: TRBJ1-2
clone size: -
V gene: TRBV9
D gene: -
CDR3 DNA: TGTGCCAGCAGCGTAGCGGGCAGGGATGGCTACACCTTC
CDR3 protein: CASSVAGRDGYTF

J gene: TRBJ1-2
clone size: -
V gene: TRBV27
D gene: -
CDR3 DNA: TGTGCCAGCAGTCCTACAGGGAACGGAGGCTACACCTTC
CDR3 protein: CASSPTGNGGYTF

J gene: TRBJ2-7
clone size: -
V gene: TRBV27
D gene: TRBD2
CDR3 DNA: TGTGCCAGCAGTCCCGGACTAGCGGGAGTTCAGCAGTACTTC
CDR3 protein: CASSPGLAGVQQYF

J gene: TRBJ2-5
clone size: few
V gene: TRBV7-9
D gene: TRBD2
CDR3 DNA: TGTGCCAGCAGCTTAGCGGATGGGACTAGCGATTGGCAAGAGACCCAGTACTTC
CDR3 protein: CASSLADGTSDWQETQYF

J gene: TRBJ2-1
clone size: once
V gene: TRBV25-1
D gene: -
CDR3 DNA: TGTGCCAGCAGTGAAGCCAGGGCGTCCCAATACAATGAGCAGTTCTTC
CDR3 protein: CASSEARASQYNEQFF

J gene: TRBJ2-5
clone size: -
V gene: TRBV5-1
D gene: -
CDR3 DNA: TGCGCCAGCAGCTCCGGACAACTCCAAGAGACCCAGTACTTC
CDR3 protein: CASSSGQLQETQYF

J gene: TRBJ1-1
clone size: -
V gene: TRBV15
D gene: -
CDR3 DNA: TGTGCCACCAGCAGAGCCCCCGCAGCAGGGCTGGTGAACACTGAAGCTTTCTTT
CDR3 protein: CATSRAPAAGLVNTEAFF